The clone carrying this TCR beta chain was detected many times. Germline V gives CDR1 SGHKS, CDR2 YYEKEE (reference sequence). The CDR3 totals 19 residues. V lost 1 base and J lost 8; bases outside the gene matches: 13. The sample comes from a study of blood T cells in healthy people across ages. With a J-beta primer mix and a sample-barcoded 5' primer, a second PCR ran about 7 to 11 cycles. In TCRdb, the 5' RACE reads were re-called with MiXCR into one record per CDR3 protein. Here the sample spans 700,000 to 900,000 distinct CDR3 sequences, 40% to 65% being singletons. V is TRBV5-5 and J is TRBJ2-6; 12 bases agree with TRBD1. Sequenced input: blood. The receptor comes from a man older than 75 in good health. CDR3 residues: CASSLWDRGLWGPTNVLTF. CDR3 nucleotide sequence: TGTGCCAGCAGCTTGTGGGACAGGGGGCTCTGGGGCCCCACCAACGTCCTGACTTTC.